This T cell receptor beta chain is from a study of tumor-infiltrating lymphocytes in primary liver carcinoma. Looking at the study overall: Subjects presented with primary liver carcinoma managed by surgical resection. Roughly 3.65 to 8 million productive TCRbeta reads were obtained per sample, with similar numbers across tissue types. Findings and limits, study-wide: Because the samples were bulk unsorted, the study did not compare CD4+ and CD8+ repertoires. Tumors had a top-250-clone fraction that was significantly higher than blood (p = 0.039).

A primer in the constant region served to generate TCR beta cDNA from approximately 500 ng of total RNA. A slightly modified ARM-PCR protocol with three nested multiplex PCR rounds produced these TCR beta libraries. In the first two PCR rounds, TRBV1-TRBV30 forward primers were paired with a C-beta reverse primer, and each round lasted approximately 9 cycles. TCRdb re-analysed the multiplex PCR reads in MiXCR, keeping a single row per CDR3 protein. Of under 200,000 distinct CDR3 sequences in the sample, less than 65% were seen once. Out of unsorted whole blood came the blood RNA, and germline DNA was extracted as well. The germline gives CDR1 SGHNT, CDR2 YYREEE (reference sequence). The CDR3 has 14 residues. With respect to this clonotype: Antigen: not known. One end of the junction fails to match germline, which may point to a read error.

The rearrangement uses TRBV5-4 and TRBJ1-6; tentative D call: TRBD1 (5 bases). Sequenced sample: peripheral blood. This clonotype was obtained from a woman aged 60-75 years with primary liver carcinoma and hepatitis B virus infection. The CDR3 region has the DNA TGTGCCAGCAGCTTGAGGCAGGGAGCTTCACCCCTCTACTTT. This translates into CASSLRQGASPLYF.